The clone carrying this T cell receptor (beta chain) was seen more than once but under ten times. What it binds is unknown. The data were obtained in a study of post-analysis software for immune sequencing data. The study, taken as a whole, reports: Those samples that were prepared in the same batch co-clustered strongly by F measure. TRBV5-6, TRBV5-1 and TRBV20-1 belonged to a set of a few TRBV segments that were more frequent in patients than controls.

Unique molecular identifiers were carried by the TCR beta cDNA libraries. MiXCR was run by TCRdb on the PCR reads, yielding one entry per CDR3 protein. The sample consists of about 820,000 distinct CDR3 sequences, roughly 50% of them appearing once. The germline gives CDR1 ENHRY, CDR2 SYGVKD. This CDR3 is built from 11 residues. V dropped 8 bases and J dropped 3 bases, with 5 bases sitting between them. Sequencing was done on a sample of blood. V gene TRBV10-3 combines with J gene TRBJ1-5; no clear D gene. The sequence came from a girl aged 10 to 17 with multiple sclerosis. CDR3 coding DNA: TGTGCCATCCTGTACAATCAGCCCCAGCATTTT. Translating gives CAILYNQPQHF.